The entry below describes one T cell receptor beta chain. The CDR3 extends over 16 amino acids. V was pared by 5 bases and J by 4 bases, with 10 bases of the junction left unmatched. Germline V gene sequence: CDR1 LNHDA, CDR2 SQIVND (reference sequence). The data were taken from a study of blood T cell repertoires in COVID-19. On the study more broadly: T cells, B-cell-depleted T cells, or PBMCs supplied cDNA or gDNA.

Per the original methods: Cell counts per sample came from amplifying reference gene primers. Assay used: immunoSEQ multiplex PCR; TCRdb lists only in-frame clones, some missing. That table furnishes V, J and clone size, whereas the DNA furnished D and trimming. The sample consists of approximately 170,000 clones, approximately 79% of them appearing once. The receptor was derived from a woman at least 80 years old with acute or convalescent COVID-19. The source material was peripheral blood. The chain is built from TRBV19 and TRBJ1-4; TRBD1 aligns across 7 bases. The CDR3 bases are TGTGCCAGTAGTTCCCGATCGGGGACAGTTAATGAAAAACTGTTTTTT. It codes for CASSSRSGTVNEKLFF.